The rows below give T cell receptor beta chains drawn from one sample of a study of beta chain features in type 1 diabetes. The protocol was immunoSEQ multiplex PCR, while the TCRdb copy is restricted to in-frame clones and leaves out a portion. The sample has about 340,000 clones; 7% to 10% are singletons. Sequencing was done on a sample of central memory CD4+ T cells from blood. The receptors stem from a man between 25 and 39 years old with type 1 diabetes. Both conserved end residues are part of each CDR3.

CDR3aa: CASSLGSRQGIHEQYF
j_gene: TRBJ2-7
v_gene: TRBV7-2

CDR3aa: CASSSLDGVDTINEKLFF
j_gene: TRBJ1-4
v_gene: TRBV5-6

CDR3aa: CASSVHSTGTQYF
j_gene: TRBJ2-3
v_gene: TRBV14

CDR3aa: CASSLAQAPQPQHF
j_gene: TRBJ1-5
v_gene: TRBV7-2

CDR3aa: CATSYREAWNSPLHF
j_gene: TRBJ1-6
v_gene: TRBV15

CDR3aa: CASSLRGGPHEQYF
j_gene: TRBJ2-7
v_gene: TRBV7-9

CDR3aa: CASSRIPLYEQYF
j_gene: TRBJ2-7
v_gene: TRBV7-7

CDR3aa: CASSYSKGSPLHF
j_gene: TRBJ1-6
v_gene: TRBV6-5

CDR3aa: CASSSPLTENTEAFF
j_gene: TRBJ1-1
v_gene: TRBV7-9

CDR3aa: CASSGPDSGPTSNTQYF
j_gene: TRBJ2-3
v_gene: TRBV6-1

CDR3aa: CASSRTMNTEAFF
j_gene: TRBJ1-1
v_gene: TRBV14

CDR3aa: CSAVLGAGNTEAFF
j_gene: TRBJ1-1
v_gene: TRBV29-1

CDR3aa: CAWSVLGTQYF
j_gene: TRBJ2-5
v_gene: TRBV30

CDR3aa: CASSLLASNEQFF
j_gene: TRBJ2-1
v_gene: TRBV4-3

CDR3aa: CASSQDAGELFF
j_gene: TRBJ2-2
v_gene: TRBV14

CDR3aa: CASSIRGQINEQFF
j_gene: TRBJ2-1
v_gene: TRBV19

CDR3aa: CATSPKRGGTASYEQYF
j_gene: TRBJ2-7
v_gene: TRBV15

CDR3aa: CAISLTLEGQGAGETQYF
j_gene: TRBJ2-5
v_gene: TRBV10-3

CDR3aa: CAVRGTSGLPTYEQYF
j_gene: TRBJ2-7
v_gene: TRBV2

CDR3aa: CASSLTIDTQYF
j_gene: TRBJ2-3
v_gene: TRBV28

CDR3aa: CAWRRLEGNSPLHF
j_gene: TRBJ1-6
v_gene: TRBV30

CDR3aa: CASSYRGISYEQYF
j_gene: TRBJ2-7
v_gene: TRBV6-5